Given below is one T cell receptor (beta chain) in context. This clonotype was found a few times. Its binding antigen is unknown. No quality values exist for individual bases; no much larger clone is one base distant. Stable Graves' hyperthyroidism was defined as the absence of progression to ophthalmopathy over 18 months of follow-up. Hyperthyroidism patients were aged 18 to 65 years and newly diagnosed, with disease duration of less than 2 months. Any patient with an uncontrolled infection, another autoimmune disease, pregnancy or lactation was excluded. Diagnoses relied on clinical symptoms, serum thyroxine and TRAb, thyroid ultrasound and orbital computed tomography. PBMCs were isolated from around 10 ml of fresh peripheral blood by Ficoll-Paque density gradient centrifugation. Total RNA was extracted using Trizol reagent, and RNA quality was assessed on an Agilent 2100 Bioanalyzer. V and J are trimmed by 7 bases and 1 base, and the gene matches miss 3 bases of the junction. From cysteine to phenylalanine, the CDR3 is 13 amino acids long. CDR3 DNA only is kept here, 39 bases in frame from base 1. CDR1 MDHEN and CDR2 SYDVKM are derived from the germline V gene.

The sample is drawn from a study of T cells in Graves' hyperthyroidism and ophthalmopathy (dated by TCRdb to about 2019). With regard to the full study: Peripheral blood samples were taken at initial diagnosis, before any treatment was given. Thyroid tissue and blood T-cell repertoires from more than five Graves' hyperthyroidism patients were also compared in the study. To identify TCR V-J signatures that set the groups apart, the researchers used a discovery cohort of about a hundred patients, made up of 40 to 45 with Graves' ophthalmopathy and some 56 with stable Graves' hyperthyroidism. An independent validation cohort of fewer than 20 hyperthyroidism patients and about 16 patients who later progressed to ophthalmopathy tested prospective prediction of ophthalmopathy. Once sampling was done, hyperthyroidism patients were given methimazole at a starting dose of 30 mg daily, whereas ophthalmopathy patients were given high-dose intravenous methylprednisolone. For training and testing, the roughly 97 patients in the discovery cohort were randomly divided in a 7:3 ratio. The paper reports TCR Vbeta CDR3 sequencing of about 140 peripheral blood samples: over 40 ophthalmopathy, some 80 hyperthyroidism and around 17 progressor patients. What the study reported, not specific to this receptor: A 13 V-J signature model separated ophthalmopathy from stable hyperthyroidism, with around 91% sensitivity and roughly 81% specificity in cross-validation and 80%/75% in testing. No statistical method was used to fix the sample size in advance, and group allocation was not hidden from the investigators. Most expanded thyroid clonotypes (frequency above 0.001) were also detected in blood, a finding suggesting that blood repertoires may reflect thyroid immune responses. In validation, the model predicted progression to ophthalmopathy a median of roughly 6.2 months before onset, with about 71% sensitivity and roughly 79% specificity.

TCR beta CDR3 regions were amplified from RNA transcripts. The TCR CDR3 was subjected to a first round of RT-PCR using the HTBI primer set and the Qiagen OneStep RT-PCR kit. Libraries were constructed in a second round of multiplex PCR, after which size selection and purification were carried out. Sequencing of the libraries was done on an Illumina HiSeq2000 using paired-end 100 bp reads. The source study handled its data this way. SOAPnuke was used to process the raw data, with reads discarded if the reads contained adapters or uncalled bases, had a mean Phred below 15, or lacked an exact constant-primer or identifier match. COPE v1.2.5 was used to merge the high-quality paired reads, and each unique nucleotide sequence was defined as a clonotype. Clonotypes were aligned to IMGT TRBV, TRBD and TRBJ reference segments using MiTCR v1.1. The analysis was restricted to V-J combinations with a frequency above 0.0001, which together covered about 99% of the repertoires. The TCS score was defined as F50 (clonal expansion) divided by E x V (chaos), with BLOSUM62-based TCRdist calculated between CDR3 peptides within each V-J. Welch's t-statistics and random forest reduced approximately 520 V-J features to 10 to 15, which were used in a naive Bayes classifier (R e1071). The public reads were reanalyzed by TCRdb: fastp trimming at Q25, MiXCR alignment, in-frame beta chains only. CDR3 protein duplicates are merged, each entry listing the most common genes and DNA. Here the V and J calls rest on TCRdb's processing, not on the authors' analysis. This sample lists fewer than 600,000 distinct CDR3 sequences; less than 15% were detected once. About 15% of the sample comes from the top ten.

The chain was built from TRBV28 and TRBJ1-2, and 7 bases in between align with TRBD1. This sequence was found in a woman aged 40 to 50 with Graves' hyperthyroidism. The sample was blood. The sequenced DNA is TGTGCCAGCACCGGGGACAGTAACTATGGCTACACCTTC. This yields the protein CASTGDSNYGYTF.